This TCR beta chain was observed in a study of CD8 T cells in ankylosing spondylitis. Germline V gene data show CDR1 as MNHEY and CDR2 as SVGEGT. V lost 7 bases and J lost 8, with 11 bases in between. The CDR3 has 12 residues. TCRdb reanalysed the 5' RACE reads using MiXCR and keeps one entry per CDR3 protein. In the table there are 350,000 or so distinct CDR3 sequences, around 10% of which are singletons. The sample holds a few counts of this clonotype. This TCR came from a female donor with ankylosing spondylitis or in good health (not recorded which). Sequenced sample: blood, either unsorted or a sorted T cell fraction (not recorded which). The chain uses TRBV6-2 or TRBV6-3 and TRBJ1-4, with D unresolved. In DNA form, the CDR3 reads TGTGCCAGCACCCGGACCCGGGAAAAACTGTTTTTT. Translated, it gives CASTRTREKLFF.